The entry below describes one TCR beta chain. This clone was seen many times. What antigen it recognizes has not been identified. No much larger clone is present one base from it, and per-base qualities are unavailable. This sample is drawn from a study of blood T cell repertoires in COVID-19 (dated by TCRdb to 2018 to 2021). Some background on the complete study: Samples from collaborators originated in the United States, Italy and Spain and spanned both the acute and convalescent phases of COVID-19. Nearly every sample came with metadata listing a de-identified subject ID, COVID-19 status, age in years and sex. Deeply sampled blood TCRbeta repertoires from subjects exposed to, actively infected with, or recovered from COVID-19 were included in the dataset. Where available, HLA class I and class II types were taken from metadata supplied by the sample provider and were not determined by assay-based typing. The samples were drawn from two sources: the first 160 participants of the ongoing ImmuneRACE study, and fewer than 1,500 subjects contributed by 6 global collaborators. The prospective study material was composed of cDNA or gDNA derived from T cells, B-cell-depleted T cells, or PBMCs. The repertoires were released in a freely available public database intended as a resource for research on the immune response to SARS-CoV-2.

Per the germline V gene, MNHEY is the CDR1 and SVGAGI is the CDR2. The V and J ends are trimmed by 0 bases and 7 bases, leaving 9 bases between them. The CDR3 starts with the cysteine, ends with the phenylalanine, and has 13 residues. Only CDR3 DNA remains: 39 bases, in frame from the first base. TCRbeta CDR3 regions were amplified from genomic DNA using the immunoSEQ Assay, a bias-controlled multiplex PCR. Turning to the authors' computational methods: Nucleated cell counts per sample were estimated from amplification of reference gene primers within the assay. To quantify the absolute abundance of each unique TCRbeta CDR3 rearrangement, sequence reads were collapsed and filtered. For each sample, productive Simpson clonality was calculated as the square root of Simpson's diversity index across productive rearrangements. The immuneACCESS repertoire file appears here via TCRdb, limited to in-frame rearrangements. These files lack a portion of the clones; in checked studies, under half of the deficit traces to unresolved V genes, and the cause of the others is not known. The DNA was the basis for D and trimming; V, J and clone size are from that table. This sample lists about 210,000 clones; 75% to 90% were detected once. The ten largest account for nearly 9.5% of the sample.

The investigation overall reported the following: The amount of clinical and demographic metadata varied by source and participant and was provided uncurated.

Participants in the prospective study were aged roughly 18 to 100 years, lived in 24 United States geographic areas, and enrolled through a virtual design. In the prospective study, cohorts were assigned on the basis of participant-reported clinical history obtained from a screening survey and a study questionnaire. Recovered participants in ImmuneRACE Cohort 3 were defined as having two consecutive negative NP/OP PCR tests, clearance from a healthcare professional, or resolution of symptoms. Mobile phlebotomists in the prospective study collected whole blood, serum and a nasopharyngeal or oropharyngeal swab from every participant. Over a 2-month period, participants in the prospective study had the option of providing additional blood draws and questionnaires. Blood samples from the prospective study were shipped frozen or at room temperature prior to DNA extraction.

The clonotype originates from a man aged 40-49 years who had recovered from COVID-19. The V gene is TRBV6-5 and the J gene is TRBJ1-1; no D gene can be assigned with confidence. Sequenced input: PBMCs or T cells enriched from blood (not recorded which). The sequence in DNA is TGTGCCAGCAGTTACTCGGGAGGGATTGAAGCTTTCTTT. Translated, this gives CASSYSGGIEAFF.